This entry lists 32 T cell receptor beta chains sequenced from one sample in a study of T-cell memory formation after mild COVID-19. TCRdb reprocessed the 5' RACE reads with MiXCR, giving one entry per CDR3 protein. The repertoire holds roughly 340,000 distinct CDR3 sequences, 20% to 25% seen once, with around 23% in the top ten. Source material: PBMCs or a T cell subset sorted from them (not recorded which). Receptor source: a man between 18 and 29 years old who had mild COVID-19 (a few samples of this study predate the infection). Cell type and time point are not known.

This clonotype has just a few counts. This chain uses TRBV5-4 with TRBJ1-1; D possibly corresponds to TRBD1 (6 bases). The CDR3 length is 13 residues. The germline CDR1 and CDR2 sequences are SGHNT and YYREEE (reference sequence). The V end was cut by 7 bases, the J end by 3 bases, with 13 bases between. The DNA for the CDR3 is TGTGCCAGCGGCCTAGGGGGGGACACTGAAGCTTTCTTT. Amino acids: CASGLGGDTEAFF.

With regard to this clonotype: The junction does not match germline at one end; this may be a read error. The chain has TRBV7-2 and TRBJ1-2, with a weak D call TRBD1 (6 bases). Germline assignment: CDR1 SGHTA and CDR2 FQGNSA. CDR3 length: 16 residues. CDR3 loop: CDSSRRDTKGVYGYTF. The CDR3, as DNA: TGTGACAGCAGCCGCCGGGACACCAAAGGGGTCTATGGCTACACCTTC.

The chain couples TRBV7-2 to TRBJ1-2; no clear D gene. The CDR3 is 13 amino acids. Trimming pared 4 bases from V and 1 base from J, leaving 7 bases between. Germline V gene data show CDR1 as SGHTA and CDR2 as FQGNSA. The chain's CDR3 is CASSSTVNYGYTF. CDR3 coding DNA: TGTGCCAGCAGCTCTACAGTTAACTATGGCTACACCTTC.

This clonotype was detected a few times. The chain recombines TRBV11-2 with TRBJ2-2, with D possibly matching TRBD1 (6 bases). V was pared by 5 bases and J by 4 bases, with 14 bases between. CDR3 length: 15 amino acids. The V gene's germline CDR1 is SGHAT and CDR2 FQNNGV. The CDR3 is CASSNQGSGTGELFF. The CDR3 DNA is TGTGCCAGCAGCAACCAGGGGTCCGGCACCGGGGAGCTGTTTTTT.

The rearrangement links TRBV7-9 to TRBJ1-6, with TRBD1 matching 7 bases. V dropped 5 bases and J dropped 10; count of bases not matched to a gene: 17. Looked up from germline, CDR1 is SEHNR and CDR2 is FQNEAQ (reference sequence). The CDR3 runs 17 residues. The CDR3 region is CASSPSPGQLKGSPLHF. CDR3 nucleotides: TGTGCCAGCAGCCCTTCCCCGGGACAGCTTAAGGGCTCACCCCTCCACTTT. Full variable domain (remainder filled in from reference TRBV7-9 and TRBJ1-6): DTGVSQNPRHKITKRGQNVTFRCDPISEHNRLYWYRQTLGQGPEFLTYFQNEAQLEKSRLLSDRFSAERPKGSFSTLEIQRTEQGDSAMYLCASSPSPGQLKGSPLHFGNGTRLTVT.

The rearrangement uses TRBV7-6 and TRBJ1-1; 7 nucleotides line up with TRBD1. CDR3 length equals 15 residues. CDR1 is SGHVS and CDR2 is FNYEAQ in the germline V gene. The V segment lost 6 bases and the J segment 3 bases; nucleotides outside the gene matches: 10. The CDR3 loop reads CASSQMGQFYTEAFF. CDR3 nucleotide sequence: TGTGCCAGCAGTCAGATGGGACAGTTTTACACTGAAGCTTTCTTT.

The gene calls are TRBV5-1 and TRBJ2-1, with D perhaps TRBD1 or TRBD2 (5 bases each). CDR1 is SGHRS and CDR2 is YFSETQ in the germline V gene. The CDR3 loop spans 15 amino acids. The ends were cut back, 3 bases at V and 0 bases at J, with 10 bases in the middle. The CDR3 bases are TGCGCCAGCAGCTGGGGGTTAAGCTCCTACAATGAGCAGTTCTTC. Encoded protein: CASSWGLSSYNEQFF.

V and J are TRBV24-1 and TRBJ2-5; D ambiguous. The length of the CDR3 is 14 residues. Trimming took off 4 bases at V and 4 bases at J, with 12 bases between the two ends. The germline gives CDR1 KGHDR, CDR2 SFDVKD. In DNA, the CDR3 is TGTGCCACCAGTGAAGGTTCCGTTTTAGAGACCCAGTACTTC. It yields the protein CATSEGSVLETQYF.

Only a few counts were recorded for this clonotype. The V and J genes are TRBV6-2 or TRBV6-3 and TRBJ2-7, with 13 nucleotides matching TRBD2. Germline V lookup: CDR1 MNHEY, CDR2 SVGEGT. The CDR3 covers 16 residues. V dropped 6 bases and J dropped 4; count of bases not matched to a gene: 9. The CDR3 loop is CASSLGLAGAHYEQYV. CDR3 in DNA: TGTGCCAGCAGCCTTGGACTAGCGGGGGCCCATTACGAGCAGTACGTC.

The CDR3 spells CASSLTMGLHKFNSPLHF. Written as DNA, the CDR3 is TGCGCCAGCAGCCTGACTATGGGCTTACACAAATTTAATTCACCCCTCCACTTT. The chain uses TRBV4-1 and TRBJ1-6, with D uncertain. CDR1 is MGHRA and CDR2 is YSYEKL in the germline V gene. The CDR3 totals 18 residues. V dropped 4 bases and J dropped 6 bases, with 22 bases sitting between them.

The chain uses TRBV12-3 or TRBV12-4 and TRBJ1-1; D gene uncertain. V dropped 3 bases and J dropped 6 bases, with 8 bases sitting between them. CDR3 length: 12 amino acids. The CDR3 region is CASSFGWAEAFF. CDR3 nucleotide sequence: TGTGCCAGCAGTTTTGGATGGGCTGAAGCTTTCTTT.

V usage is TRBV6-1 and J usage is TRBJ2-3; D gene unclear. This CDR3 is 15 amino acids long. CDR1 and CDR2 (germline): MNHNS, SASEGT. The V gene lost 2 bases and the J gene lost 6 bases, with 15 bases spanning the gap. For the CDR3, the DNA is TGTGCCAGCAGTGAATCCTTGATTAGGTCTGATACGCAGTATTTT. It is translated as CASSESLIRSDTQYF.

The V gene is TRBV7-2, the J gene TRBJ2-1, with TRBD2 identical over 8 bases. The CDR3 has 15 residues. The ends lost 5 bases at V and 2 bases at J; junction bases unmatched: 5. Germline V lookup: CDR1 SGHTA, CDR2 FQGNSA. The chain's CDR3 is CASSPTGGTYNEQFF. CDR3 coding DNA: TGTGCCAGCAGCCCGACGGGGGGGACCTACAATGAGCAGTTCTTC.

The chain combines TRBV7-2 with TRBJ2-4, with TRBD1 identical over 8 bases. With V trimmed by 4 bases and J by 6 bases, 5 bases remained unmatched. Germline V gives CDR1 SGHTA, CDR2 FQGNSA. The CDR3 has 14 residues. The CDR3 DNA reads as TGTGCCAGCAGCTCGACAGGACAGGGAAACATTCAGTACTTC. Amino acids: CASSSTGQGNIQYF. The whole variable domain, remainder taken from reference TRBV7-2 and TRBJ2-4, is GAGVSQSPSNKVTEKGKDVELRCDPISGHTALYWYRQSLGQGLEFLIYFQGNSAPDKSGLPSDRFSAERTGGSVSTLTIQRTQQEDSAVYLCASSSTGQGNIQYFGAGTRLSVL.

V gene TRBV7-7 combines with J gene TRBJ2-2, with 12 bases matching TRBD2. This CDR3 has 18 residues. CDR1 and CDR2 (germline): SSHAT, FNYEAQ (reference sequence). V lost 5 bases, J lost 5 bases, and 12 bases stayed unmatched. The CDR3 DNA reads TGTGCCAGCAGCCCCGGACTAGCGGGGACCCCGGGTACCGGGGAGCTGTTTTTT. This gives the protein CASSPGLAGTPGTGELFF.

The rearrangement uses TRBV19 and TRBJ2-7; D perhaps matches TRBD2 (5 bases). The germline V gene has CDR1 LNHDA and CDR2 SQIVND (reference sequence). There are 15 residues in the CDR3. Trimming took 3 bases from V and 3 from J, leaving 15 bases between them. CDR3 amino acids: CASSILRGSLYEQYF. CDR3 coding DNA: TGTGCCAGTAGTATCCTTCGGGGTTCACTCTACGAGCAGTACTTC.

With regard to this clonotype: An end of the junction does not agree with germline; a read error may underlie this. The V call is TRBV7-2, the J call TRBJ2-5, with D hard to call. The CDR3 is 14 residues long. The germline V gene encodes CDR1 SGHTA and CDR2 FQGNSA. CDR3 sequence: CVSSSPQNQETQYF. As DNA, the CDR3 is TGTGTCAGCAGCTCCCCCCAGAACCAAGAGACCCAGTACTTC. The variable domain in full, completed from reference TRBV7-2 and TRBJ2-5, reads GAGVSQSPSNKVTEKGKDVELRCDPISGHTALYWYRQSLGQGLEFLIYFQGNSAPDKSGLPSDRFSAERTGGSVSTLTIQRTQQEDSAVYLCVSSSPQNQETQYFGPGTRLLVL.

J is TRBJ2-5 and V is TRBV7-2; D remains ambiguous. This CDR3 has 13 amino acids. Germline CDR1 reads SGHTA; CDR2 reads FQGNSA. The V gene lost 5 bases and the J gene lost 5 bases, with 12 bases spanning the gap. CDR3 sequence (DNA): TGTGCCAGCAGCCTCTGGCAGGACGAGACCCAGTACTTC. Encoded protein: CASSLWQDETQYF.

This clonotype was counted only a few times. The rearrangement links TRBV5-6 to TRBJ1-4, with 9 bases lining up with TRBD1. Germline CDR1 and CDR2: SGHDT and YYEEEE. V dropped 3 bases and J dropped 10; count of bases not matched to a gene: 10. The CDR3 loop spans 15 amino acids. The CDR3 protein is CASSWDGDRVGKLFF. DNA for the CDR3: TGTGCCAGCAGCTGGGATGGGGACAGGGTCGGAAAACTGTTTTTT.

In this sample, this clonotype turned up a few times. The chain recombines TRBV6-6 with TRBJ2-5, with 9 bases aligning to TRBD2. The CDR3 totals 17 residues. The germline gives CDR1 MNHNY, CDR2 SVGAGI (reference sequence). V was clipped by 4 bases and J by 5 bases; unmatched bases: 14. CDR3 loop: CASSSDLSGGRGETQYF. DNA for the CDR3: TGTGCCAGCAGTTCAGACCTTAGCGGGGGCCGCGGGGAGACCCAGTACTTC.

As DNA, the CDR3 is TGCGCCAGCATGAAGGTAGCGGCGCTTATGAACACCGGGGAGCTGTTTTTT. As protein: CASMKVAALMNTGELFF. This chain joins TRBV5-1 and TRBJ2-2; D possibly corresponds to TRBD2 (6 bases). CDR1 SGHRS and CDR2 YFSETQ come from the germline V gene. The length of the CDR3 is 17 residues. V lost 6 bases and J 1 base, leaving 19 bases between the germline ends.

CDR3 residues: CASSLPQNYGYTF. The CDR3 DNA reads TGTGCCAGCAGCTTACCCCAAAACTATGGCTACACCTTC. The V call is TRBV7-9, the J call TRBJ1-2; D gene unclear. V lost 2 bases, J lost 2 bases, and 6 bases lay in between. CDR3 size: 13 residues. Germline-derived CDR1 and CDR2 are SEHNR and FQNEAQ (reference sequence). The whole variable domain, remainder taken from reference TRBV7-9 and TRBJ1-2, is DTGVSQNPRHKITKRGQNVTFRCDPISEHNRLYWYRQTLGQGPEFLTYFQNEAQLEKSRLLSDRFSAERPKGSFSTLEIQRTEQGDSAMYLCASSLPQNYGYTFGSGTRLTVV.

This chain uses TRBV20-1 with TRBJ2-5; no clear D gene. V was shortened by 8 bases and J by 4 bases, with 11 bases between the two germline ends. The germline V gene has CDR1 DFQATT and CDR2 SNEGSKA (reference sequence). The CDR3 sequence is 11 residues long. This CDR3 is CSPLERETQYF. CDR3 in DNA: TGCAGTCCCCTAGAGAGAGAGACCCAGTACTTC.

This chain uses TRBV5-6 with TRBJ1-1, with D possibly being TRBD1 (6 bases). The CDR3 covers 12 residues. Trimming removed 5 bases at V and 6 bases at J, with 11 bases between. The germline CDR1 and CDR2 sequences are SGHDT and YYEEEE. The CDR3 is CASSTGWAEAFF. The CDR3 DNA reads TGTGCCAGCAGTACAGGGTGGGCTGAAGCTTTCTTT. The full variable domain, rest sourced from reference TRBV5-6 and TRBJ1-1, is DAGVTQSPTHLIKTRGQQVTLRCSPKSGHDTVSWYQQALGQGPQFIFQYYEEEERQRGNFPDRFSGHQFPNYSSELNVNALLLGDSALYLCASSTGWAEAFFGQGTRLTVV.

The chain recombines TRBV11-2 with TRBJ1-1; 10 positions match TRBD1. Germline lookup yields CDR1 SGHAT and CDR2 FQNNGV. The junction had 12 bases not matched to a gene; V was cut back by 6 bases and J by 5 bases. This CDR3 contains 16 residues. CDR3 sequence reads: CASRVGQGGMGTEAFF. The DNA for the CDR3 is TGTGCCAGCAGAGTCGGACAGGGGGGTATGGGTACTGAAGCTTTCTTT.

This clonotype occurred a few times. The rearrangement joins TRBV6-5 to TRBJ2-3, with D perhaps TRBD2 (5 bases). Germline CDR1 MNHEY, CDR2 SVGAGI. This CDR3 spans 14 amino acids. Trimming took 5 bases from V and 2 from J, leaving 11 bases between them. The CDR3 reads CASSLGLLTDTQYF. The CDR3 DNA reads TGTGCCAGCAGTCTCGGACTCCTCACAGATACGCAGTATTTT.

This clonotype was counted only a few times. The chain employs TRBV5-1 and TRBJ2-3, with a tentative D call TRBD2 (6 bases). The CDR3 loop spans 14 amino acids. Trimming cost V 7 bases and J 2 bases, with 14 bases left between them. CDR1 is SGHRS and CDR2 is YFSETQ in the germline V gene. CDR3 sequence reads: CASARGSPTDTQYF. CDR3 sequence (DNA): TGCGCCAGCGCACGGGGGTCCCCCACAGATACGCAGTATTTT.

V is TRBV30 and J is TRBJ1-1; D uncertain. The CDR3 runs 12 residues. Germline CDR1 reads GTSNPN; CDR2 reads SVGIG (reference sequence). V was pared by 0 bases and J by 11 bases, with 13 bases between. This CDR3 reads CAWSVVGSLAFF. Written as DNA, the CDR3 is TGTGCCTGGAGTGTAGTGGGGTCTCTGGCTTTCTTT.

On this clonotype itself: The junction differs from germline at one of its ends, possibly a read error. The V gene is TRBV29-1, the J gene TRBJ1-2, with 7 bases aligning to TRBD1. CDR3 length equals 13 residues. Germline CDR1 SQVTM, CDR2 ANQGSEA. CDR3 DNA sequence: TGCAGCGTGGAAGGGACAGCCGCCTATGGCTACACCTTC. Translation gives CSVEGTAAYGYTF.

This chain joins TRBV6-5 and TRBJ1-1; no firm D call. This CDR3 has 16 residues. Germline CDR1 reads MNHEY; CDR2 reads SVGAGI. Trimming stripped 7 bases from V and 1 base from J, with 19 bases between. The CDR3 here is CASTSPPVGPNTEAFF. CDR3 bases: TGTGCCAGCACCTCGCCGCCGGTTGGACCGAACACTGAAGCTTTCTTT.

This clonotype was counted a few times. The chain has TRBV18 and TRBJ2-3; maybe TRBD2 (5 bases). Per germline, CDR1 KGHSH and CDR2 LQKENI. Trimming took off 4 bases at V and 6 bases at J, with 11 bases between the two ends. The CDR3 consists of 13 residues. The CDR3, as DNA: TGTGCCAGCTCACGAATTGGGGAGGATACGCAGTATTTT. Residues: CASSRIGEDTQYF. The full variable domain, in which reference TRBV18 and TRBJ2-3 provide the parts outside the CDR3, is NAGVMQNPRHLVRRRGQEARLRCSPMKGHSHVYWYRQLPEEGLKFMVYLQKENIIDESGMPKERFSAEFPKEGPSILRIQQVVRGDSAAYFCASSRIGEDTQYFGPGTRLTVL.

The chain combines TRBV7-2 with TRBJ2-7; D might be TRBD2 (5 bases). Deletions cut 5 bases from V and 4 bases from J, with 15 bases between. The V gene's germline CDR1 is SGHTA and CDR2 FQGNSA. The length of the CDR3 is 14 residues. The CDR3: CASSKMGSMYEQYF. CDR3 DNA sequence: TGTGCCAGCAGCAAGATGGGGAGTATGTACGAGCAGTACTTC.